This is a list of T cell receptor beta chains from one sample in a study of T cell repertoires in cytomegalovirus infection. In TCRdb, the reads were re-called with MiXCR into one record per CDR3 protein. The repertoire holds roughly 350,000 distinct CDR3 sequences, with about 35% as singletons. For these receptors, no antigen is known. The source was cultured PBMCs, collected from culture after CMV antigen stimulation. Receptors were obtained from a human donor in good health (CMV status not recorded). Some clones in this sample may be carry-over from other donors' samples. CDR3s include the opening cysteine and the closing phenylalanine or tryptophan. The D gene is left open where the match is weak. Expanded clones are given a class, and other clones once, few, many or no size at all.

j_call v_call d_call clone_size cdr3_nt cdr3_aa
TRBJ1-2 TRBV7-2 - few TGTGCCAGCAGCGAGCGGTCAGGTTTCCATGGCTACACCTTC CASSERSGFHGYTF
TRBJ2-1 TRBV6-8 - - TGTGCCGCCAGGGGAGGGGGACCCAATGAGCAGTTCTTC CAARGGGPNEQFF
TRBJ1-1 TRBV12-3/TRBV12-4 TRBD1 - TGTGCCAGCAGCCCGGGACAGCACATTCGGAACACTGAAGCTTTCTTT CASSPGQHIRNTEAFF
TRBJ2-3 TRBV20-1 TRBD2 - TGCAGTGCTCACGGGACTAGCGGGCTGCCAGATACGCAGTATTTT CSAHGTSGLPDTQYF
TRBJ2-2 TRBV2 - - TGTGCCAGCAGTCTCATGGGGGACCCCGGGGAGCTGTTTTTT CASSLMGDPGELFF
TRBJ2-7 TRBV7-2 - - TGTGCCAGCAGCTTAGGAGGGGCGGGCTACGAGCAGTACTTC CASSLGGAGYEQYF
TRBJ2-1 TRBV11-2 - - TGTGCCAGCAGCCGCGGCTGGGCACGTAATGAGCAGTTCTTC CASSRGWARNEQFF
TRBJ1-5 TRBV19 - - TGTGCCAGCCGACAAACCCCAACGGATCAGCCCCAGCATTTT CASRQTPTDQPQHF
TRBJ2-3 TRBV20-1 TRBD2 - TGCAGTGTTCCGGGGAGGGCAGTCACAGATACGCAGTATTTT CSVPGRAVTDTQYF
TRBJ1-2 TRBV6-2/TRBV6-3 - - TGTGCCAGCAGTACCTCCGGGCGCAGCTATGGCTACACCTTC CASSTSGRSYGYTF
TRBJ2-7 TRBV19 - - TGTGCCAGTAGTAAGGAAGGGCCTCTCCTGTCCTACGAGCAGTACTTC CASSKEGPLLSYEQYF
TRBJ1-4 TRBV11-2 - - TGTGCCAGCAGCTTAGCAGGGGTGGAAAAACTGTTTTTT CASSLAGVEKLFF
TRBJ1-5 TRBV28 - - TGTGCCAGCATCTCTCCTTTGGGGGCGGTCAATCAGCCCCAGCATTTT CASISPLGAVNQPQHF
TRBJ2-7 TRBV7-2 - few TGTGCCAGCAGCTTAACCGAATACGAGCAGTACTTC CASSLTEYEQYF
TRBJ1-1 TRBV7-8 - few TGTGCCAGCAGCTTAGGAGGGAGGGACACTGAAGCTTTCTTT CASSLGGRDTEAFF
TRBJ2-5 TRBV7-3 - few TGTGCCAGCAGCCACATCGCGGGTGAGACCCAGTACTTC CASSHIAGETQYF
TRBJ2-5 TRBV7-2 - few TGTGCCAGCAGCTTCACAATGAGGACTAGGGGGGAGACCCAGTACTTC CASSFTMRTRGETQYF
TRBJ2-1 TRBV27 - few TGTGCCAGCAGTTTTTACATTTCGGGCAATGAGCAGTTCTTC CASSFYISGNEQFF